This is a list of T cell receptor beta chains from one sample in a study of cytomegalovirus exposure and HLA in healthy donors. Sequencing was performed with immunoSEQ multiplex PCR; in TCRdb, only in-frame clones are kept and a portion is missing. The sample yields around 140,000 clones, around 59% seen once. Sequencing input: PBMCs. Receptors were obtained from a male donor in good health and CMV-seronegative. CDR3s include the opening cysteine and the closing phenylalanine or tryptophan. The D gene is left open where the match is weak. Rows may omit the clone size; those that give it use once, few, many or a size class.

>.|TRBJ1-4|.|TRBV19
CASSVPGDPLEKLFF
TGTGCCAGTAGTGTTCCAGGGGACCCGCTTGAAAAACTGTTTTTT
>.|TRBJ2-7|TRBD2|TRBV7-9
CASSLVGSGRYEQYF
TGTGCCAGCAGCTTAGTAGGTAGCGGGCGCTACGAGCAGTACTTC
>.|TRBJ2-5|.|TRBV5-1
CASSAFRGETQYF
TGCGCCAGCAGCGCATTCAGGGGAGAGACCCAGTACTTC
>.|TRBJ2-7|.|TRBV6-1
CAVASLRDKYEQYF
TGTGCCGTTGCGTCGCTTCGGGACAAATACGAGCAGTACTTC
>few|TRBJ1-6|.|TRBV18
CASSPPATRDTYSPLHF
TGTGCCAGCTCACCCCCCGCAACGAGGGACACATACTCACCCCTCCACTTT
>.|TRBJ1-1|.|TRBV7-9
CASSLARLGANTEAFF
TGTGCCAGCAGCTTAGCGCGTCTGGGGGCGAACACTGAAGCTTTCTTT
>.|TRBJ1-6|.|TRBV5-8
CASSSLTVNSPLHF
TGTGCCAGCAGCTCGCTGACAGTTAATTCACCCCTCCACTTT
>.|TRBJ2-6|TRBD1|TRBV6-4
CASSDGTGAGANVLTF
TGTGCCAGCAGTGACGGGACAGGGGCGGGGGCCAACGTCCTGACTTTC
>.|TRBJ1-2|TRBD1|TRBV15
CATSTPSTGGNGYTF
TGTGCCACCAGCACGCCATCAACAGGGGGAAACGGCTACACCTTC
>.|TRBJ2-2|TRBD2|TRBV27
CASSITSGGPYTGELLF
TGTGCCAGCAGTATCACTAGCGGGGGGCCCTACACCGGGGAGCTGCTTTTT